This is a list of T cell receptor beta chains from one sample in a study of regulatory T cells in long-lasting Graves disease. MiXCR, run by TCRdb on the multiplex PCR reads, gives a single entry per CDR3 protein. The sample lists hundreds of thousands of distinct CDR3 sequences; roughly 13% were seen once. This sample also appeared in a second study, on T cells in Graves' hyperthyroidism and ophthalmopathy.

The material was peripheral blood mononuclear cells (PBMCs), obtained at new diagnosis, from a patient treated with antithyroid drugs. These TCRs come from a man aged 25-40 years with Graves disease. Both conserved end residues are part of each CDR3. Fields, in order: D gene, J gene, V gene, clone size, CDR3 length, CDR3 protein. A D gene is named only where the DNA matches it firmly. A clone size is listed for some rows: how often the clone was seen (once, few, many), or a class if it is expanded.

TRBD1 TRBJ2-7 TRBV2 . 15 CASSDGTGGRDEQYF
. TRBJ2-7 TRBV3-1 many 12 CASSQGGWEQYF
. TRBJ2-1 TRBV29-1 many 12 CSVTSSYNEQFF
. TRBJ2-1 TRBV20-1 . 13 CSARTGGRNEQFF
TRBD2 TRBJ2-2 TRBV6-1 . 14 CASSQRLATGELFF
TRBD1 TRBJ1-3 TRBV30 . 15 CAWSLAGTARNTIYF
. TRBJ1-1 TRBV5-1 once 17 CASSLYSSSRLNTEAFF
. TRBJ2-2 TRBV20-1 few 15 CSAITRDRNTGELFF
. TRBJ2-3 TRBV2 many 15 CASKVGAGPTDTQYF
TRBD2 TRBJ2-7 TRBV12-3/TRBV12-4 many 17 CASSPHPGRETSYEQYF
TRBD2 TRBJ2-2 TRBV30 . 16 CAWSGGLAGITGELFF
. TRBJ2-7 TRBV10-1 many 13 CASSVTGSGEQYF
TRBD1 TRBJ1-3 TRBV20-1 many 12 CSAMGQGNTIYF
TRBD1 TRBJ2-3 TRBV7-9 . 16 CASSPPDRGHVDTQYF
. TRBJ1-1 TRBV14 few 15 CASSKQGAGNTEAFF
. TRBJ2-7 TRBV2 many 14 CASREGHRADEQYF